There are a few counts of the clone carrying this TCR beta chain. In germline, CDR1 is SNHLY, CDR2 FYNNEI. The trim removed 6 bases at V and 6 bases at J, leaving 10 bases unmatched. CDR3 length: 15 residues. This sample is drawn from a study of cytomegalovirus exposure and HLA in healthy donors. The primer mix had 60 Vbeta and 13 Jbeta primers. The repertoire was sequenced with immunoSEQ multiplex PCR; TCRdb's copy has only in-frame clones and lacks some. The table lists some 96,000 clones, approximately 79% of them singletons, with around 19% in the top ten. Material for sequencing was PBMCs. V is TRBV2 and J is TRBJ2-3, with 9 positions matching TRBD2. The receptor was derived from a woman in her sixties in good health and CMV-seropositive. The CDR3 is CASREMGLATDTQYF. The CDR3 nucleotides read TGTGCCAGCAGAGAAATGGGACTAGCTACTGATACGCAGTATTTT.